This T cell receptor (beta chain) was retrieved from a study of blood T cell repertoires in COVID-19 (dated by TCRdb to the early 2020s). Context from the whole study: Collaborator samples came from the United States, Italy and Spain and covered acute and convalescent phases of COVID-19. The sample metadata nearly always contained a de-identified subject ID, COVID-19 status, age in years and sex. The dataset comprised deeply sampled blood TCRbeta repertoires from subjects exposed to, actively infected with, or recovered from COVID-19. The material from the prospective study consisted of cDNA or gDNA derived from T cells, B-cell-depleted T cells, or PBMCs. Samples came from the ongoing ImmuneRACE study (first 160 participants) plus 1,254 subjects from 6 global collaborators. A freely available public database, intended as a resource for researchers studying the immune response to SARS-CoV-2, is where the repertoires were released. Where HLA class I and class II types were available, the types were taken from metadata supplied by the sample provider, not from assay-based typing. Overall results and qualifications from the work: The amount of clinical and demographic metadata varied by source and participant and was provided uncurated.

Cut back by 5 bases and 0 bases, the V and J ends lie 16 bases apart. The CDR3, from cysteine to phenylalanine, totals 17 residues. Solely the CDR3 DNA is kept, with 51 bases framed from the first base. Per the germline V gene, KGHSH is the CDR1 and LQKENI is the CDR2. In the prospective study, participants were about 18 to 95 years old, resided in about two dozen geographic areas of the United States, and were enrolled through a virtual design. To assign participants to cohorts, the prospective study relied on clinical history that participants themselves reported in a screening survey and a study questionnaire. Recovered participants in ImmuneRACE Cohort 3 were defined as having two consecutive negative NP/OP PCR tests, clearance from a healthcare professional, or resolution of symptoms. Each participant in the prospective study had whole blood, serum and a nasopharyngeal or oropharyngeal swab collected by mobile phlebotomists. Additional blood draws and questionnaires over an approximately two-month period could optionally be provided by prospective study participants. Prospective study blood samples were shipped either frozen or at room temperature before DNA extraction.

About this clone itself: Its specific antigen is unknown. Per-base qualities were not stored, and no clone one base away is much larger.

TCRbeta CDR3 regions were amplified from genomic DNA using the immunoSEQ Assay, a bias-controlled multiplex PCR. Processing in the source paper ran as follows. The number of nucleated cells in each sample was estimated by amplification of reference gene primers within the assay. To quantify the absolute abundance of each unique TCRbeta CDR3 rearrangement, sequence reads were collapsed and filtered. Productive Simpson clonality was computed per sample as the square root of Simpson's diversity index over productive rearrangements. This is the immuneACCESS table as TCRdb keeps it, with only in-frame sequences that have V and J called. A part of the clones is gone; compared with another copy, unresolved V genes explain less than half, and the rest is unexplained. Clone size and V and J calls were adopted from that table, with D and trimming inferred from the DNA. Across this sample there are 150,000 to 200,000 clones, with 80% to 90% seen only once. Roughly 8.6% of the sample is taken by the ten largest.

This receptor was obtained from a woman aged 18-30 years who had recovered from COVID-19. Here the chain combines TRBV18 and TRBJ1-4; possibly the D gene is TRBD1, per 6 matching bases. Sequencing was performed on PBMCs or T cells enriched from blood (not recorded which). Here the CDR3 is given as CASSLRTAATTNEKLFF. The nucleotide sequence is TGTGCCAGCTCATTACGGACAGCAGCCACAACTAATGAAAAACTGTTTTTT.